The TCR beta chain under discussion was sequenced for a study of siplizumab effects on memory and regulatory T cells. Worth noting for this clone: Its specificity is not known.

V lost 4 bases and J lost 6, with 12 bases in between. Germline CDR1 reads ENHRY; CDR2 reads SYGVKD. There are 14 residues in the CDR3. Clones were sequenced by immunoSEQ multiplex PCR, and TCRdb holds only the in-frame ones, with some missing. The sample carries tens of thousands of clones, roughly 90% recorded once. Points from the study as a whole: Naive T cells were seen as more diverse than memory cells and as major alloresponse contributors. Controls had 25% to 30% Treg-derived mappable alloreactive CD4+ clones on average, versus about 69% with siplizumab. Sequences below about 10^-5 frequency were poorly captured, and few alloreactive clones mapped to unstimulated subsets.

The source material was naive CD4+ T cells sorted from blood. The source is a human donor in good health. The chain links TRBV10-3 to TRBJ2-2, with D possibly TRBD2 on 5 matching bases. The CDR3 spells CAISVFGGPGELFF. DNA for the CDR3: TGTGCCATCAGTGTTTTCGGCGGGCCCGGGGAGCTGTTTTTT.